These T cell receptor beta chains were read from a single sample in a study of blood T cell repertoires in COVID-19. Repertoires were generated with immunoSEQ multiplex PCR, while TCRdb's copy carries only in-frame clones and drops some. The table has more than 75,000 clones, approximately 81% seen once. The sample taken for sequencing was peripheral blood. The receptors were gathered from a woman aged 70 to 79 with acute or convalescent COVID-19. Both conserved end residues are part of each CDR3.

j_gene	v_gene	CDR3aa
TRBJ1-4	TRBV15	CATSSQGRGEKLFF
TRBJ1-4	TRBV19	CASSSRWDSRGEKLFF
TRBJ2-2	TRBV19	CASSTVAGGPNGELFF
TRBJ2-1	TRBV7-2	CASSPGDFNEQFF
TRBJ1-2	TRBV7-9	CASSLGQGINGYTF
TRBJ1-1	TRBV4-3	CASSQEALNSEAFF
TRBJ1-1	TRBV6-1	CASSDPGLLNTEAFF
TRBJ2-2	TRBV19	CVSWGGRPSTGELFF
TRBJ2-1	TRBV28	CASSSGNNEQFF
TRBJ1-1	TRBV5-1	CASSFPDRKTEAFF
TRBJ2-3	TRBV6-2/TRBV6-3	CASSYSRYLGLAGDQDTQYF
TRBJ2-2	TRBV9	CAGSPLAGNTGELFF
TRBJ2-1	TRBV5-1	CASSLDLAGGDEQFF
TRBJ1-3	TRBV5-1	CASSLAGLSSPGLGNTIYF
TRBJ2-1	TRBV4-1	CASSQADLAGSYNEQFF
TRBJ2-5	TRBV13	CASSLKTSGSFQETQYF
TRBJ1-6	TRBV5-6	CASSRGQRQNNSPLHF
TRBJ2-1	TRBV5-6	CASSLGGGGPLGQFF
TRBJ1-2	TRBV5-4	CASSLAGGRGYTF
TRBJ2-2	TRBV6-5	CATLTGEDGELFF
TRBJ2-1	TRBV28	CASSERRGLSSYNEQFF
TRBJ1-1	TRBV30	CAWSVAGGPEAFF
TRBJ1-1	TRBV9	CASSVGSDLNTEAFF
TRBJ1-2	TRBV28	CASSGGQGGYGYTF
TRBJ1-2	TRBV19	CASSIDEAGRRYTF
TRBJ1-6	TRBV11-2	CASSLGWTGVSPLHF
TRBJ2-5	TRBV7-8	CASSPRPQYF
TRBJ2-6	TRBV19	CASSITGQGAAGANVLTF
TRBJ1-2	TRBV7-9	CASSFESPRASSGSGYTF
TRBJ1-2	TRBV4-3	CASSQEKGYGYTF
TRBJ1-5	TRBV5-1	CASSLGQGINQPQHF
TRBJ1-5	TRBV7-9	CASSLGDRGGQPQHF
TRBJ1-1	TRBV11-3	CASSPGRETEAFF
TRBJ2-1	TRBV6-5	CASSPGLGPYNEQFF
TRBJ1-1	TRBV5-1	CASSLGHAFPEAFF
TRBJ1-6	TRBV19	CASSMGKQGGYNSPLHF
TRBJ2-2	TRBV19	CASRQGANTGELFF
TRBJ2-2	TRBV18	CASSKPGLQNTGELFF
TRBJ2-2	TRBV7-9	CASSPRGGAATGELFF
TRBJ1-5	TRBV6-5	CASSYNRGNQPQHF
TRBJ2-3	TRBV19	CASSPWTGGTDTQYF
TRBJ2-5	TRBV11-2	CASSPRLAGGPLHQETQYF
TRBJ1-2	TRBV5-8	CASSYTGGWDGYTF
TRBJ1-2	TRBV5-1	CASSFDSGAGSGYTF
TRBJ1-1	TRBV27	CASSSGGIMNTEAFF
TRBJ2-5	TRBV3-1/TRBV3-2	CASSQGTGPGGTQYF
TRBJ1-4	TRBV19	CASSANRGSNEKLFF
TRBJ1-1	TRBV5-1	CASRSQRTEAFF